Listed below are T cell receptor beta chains from one sample, sequenced in a study of T cell responses to AZD1222 COVID-19 vaccine. Assay: immunoSEQ multiplex PCR; the TCRdb copy retains only in-frame clones and omits some. The sample gives 150,000 or so clones, around 92% of which show up once; under 2.5% is in the top ten. The sample was peripheral blood, taken on day 0 of AZD1222 vaccination. The receptors come from an adult in good health. The CDR3 runs from the conserved cysteine through the conserved F or W. A D gene is named only where the DNA matches it firmly. Clone size is given for some rows only: seen once, a few or many times, or a class if the clone is expanded.

D gene	V gene	J gene	clone size	CDR3 protein	CDR3 DNA
TRBD2	TRBV3-1/TRBV3-2	TRBJ2-1	NA	CASSQHEATTAQGQLAGEPNEQFF	TGTGCCAGCAGCCAACACGAGGCCACAACGGCACAGGGACAACTAGCGGGAGAGCCCAATGAGCAGTTCTTC
TRBD2	TRBV2	TRBJ2-1	NA	CASSRRGGLGEQFF	TGTGCCAGCTCCCGGCGGGGGGGGCTTGGTGAGCAGTTCTTC
NA	TRBV6-5	TRBJ2-3	NA	CADPLATSTDTQYF	TGTGCCGATCCTCTAGCGACTAGCACAGATACGCAGTATTTT
NA	TRBV3-1/TRBV3-2	TRBJ2-7	NA	CASSPGPGSDNEQYF	TGTGCCAGCAGCCCAGGCCCAGGGTCCGACAACGAGCAGTACTTC
TRBD1	TRBV29-1	TRBJ1-1	NA	CSYASGTGGRNTEAFF	TGCAGCTACGCGAGTGGGACAGGGGGCAGAAACACTGAAGCTTTCTTT
NA	TRBV19	TRBJ2-1	NA	CASSILTTYNEQFF	TGTGCCAGTAGTATCCTTACGACTTACAATGAGCAGTTCTTC
TRBD2	TRBV4-3	TRBJ2-2	NA	CASSQANSGGRAAGELFF	TGCGCCAGCAGCCAAGCTAATAGCGGGGGCCGGGCGGCCGGGGAGCTGTTTTTT
NA	TRBV7-2	TRBJ2-3	NA	CASSLKVGGAADTQYF	TGTGCCAGCAGCTTAAAGGTTGGCGGGGCTGCAGATACGCAGTATTTT
NA	TRBV6-5	TRBJ1-2	NA	CASSYKGSGGYTF	TGTGCCAGCAGTTATAAGGGTTCGGGTGGCTACACCTTC
TRBD2	TRBV7-2	TRBJ2-7	NA	CTSSWSGGGPYEQYF	TGTACCAGCAGCTGGTCTGGCGGGGGGCCCTACGAGCAGTACTTC
NA	TRBV6-6	TRBJ1-2	NA	CASSWSTGDGYTF	TGTGCCAGCAGTTGGTCGACCGGCGACGGCTACACCTTC
TRBD2	TRBV6-1	TRBJ2-1	few	CASSERGGGTYNEQFF	TGTGCCAGCAGTGAGCGGGGGGGCGGAACCTACAATGAGCAGTTCTTC
NA	TRBV3-1/TRBV3-2	TRBJ1-3	NA	CASSPDRLSGNTIYF	TGTGCCAGCAGCCCAGACAGGCTCTCTGGAAACACCATATATTTT
TRBD2	TRBV19	TRBJ2-1	NA	CASSMERGGLQFF	TGTGCCAGTAGTATGGAGCGGGGGGGTCTTCAGTTCTTC
NA	TRBV25-1	TRBJ2-3	few	CASGRLGTDTQYF	TGTGCCAGCGGCCGGCTCGGGACAGATACGCAGTATTTT
TRBD2	TRBV6-4	TRBJ2-7	NA	CASSEGVAGGRLGEQYF	TGTGCCAGCAGTGAGGGAGTAGCGGGAGGGCGGTTGGGCGAGCAGTACTTC
NA	TRBV2	TRBJ2-3	NA	CASSVGLPESPTDTQYF	TGTGCCAGCAGTGTAGGACTCCCCGAGAGCCCCACAGATACGCAGTATTTT
NA	TRBV13	TRBJ2-5	NA	CASSLRSGGGRETQYF	TGTGCCAGCAGCTTGAGGTCGGGGGGCGGCAGGGAGACCCAGTACTTC
TRBD1	TRBV27	TRBJ1-2	once	CASSFRQGDGYTF	TGTGCCAGCAGTTTCCGGCAGGGGGATGGCTACACCTTC
NA	TRBV30	TRBJ2-3	NA	CAWDLGQSTDTQYF	TGTGCCTGGGACCTAGGACAGAGCACAGATACGCAGTATTTT
NA	TRBV19	TRBJ2-5	NA	CASSIHPRSGGETQYF	TGTGCCAGTAGTATACACCCCCGTAGCGGAGGGGAGACCCAGTACTTC
NA	TRBV28	TRBJ2-7	once	CASSSPGLGLYEQYF	TGTGCCAGCAGTTCACCGGGCCTAGGGCTCTACGAGCAGTACTTC
NA	TRBV7-9	TRBJ2-7	NA	CASSLGYRYYEQYF	TGTGCCAGCAGCCTCGGGTATAGATACTACGAGCAGTACTTC
TRBD1	TRBV13	TRBJ1-1	NA	CASSKRTGLNTEAFF	TGTGCCAGCAGCAAAAGGACAGGGCTGAACACTGAAGCTTTCTTT
NA	TRBV5-8	TRBJ2-6	NA	CASSLGHSSGANVLTF	TGTGCCAGCAGCTTGGGTCATAGCTCTGGGGCCAACGTCCTGACTTTC
NA	TRBV5-1	TRBJ1-2	NA	CASSLGRTSGYGYTF	TGCGCCAGCAGCTTGGGAAGGACCTCGGGCTATGGCTACACCTTC
NA	TRBV28	TRBJ1-2	NA	CASRRTVIEGYTF	TGTGCCAGCAGGCGGACGGTCATTGAGGGCTACACCTTC
NA	TRBV12-3/TRBV12-4	TRBJ1-2	NA	CASSTAPGAGYTF	TGTGCCAGCAGTACAGCACCAGGGGCTGGCTACACCTTC
NA	TRBV14	TRBJ2-7	NA	CASSQGWREYF	TGTGCCAGCAGCCAAGGGTGGCGGGAGTACTTC
NA	TRBV5-1	TRBJ1-5	NA	CASSFLPSGSGNQPQHF	TGCGCCAGCAGCTTCCTCCCGAGTGGGTCGGGCAATCAGCCCCAGCATTTT
TRBD1	TRBV30	TRBJ1-2	NA	CAIRDREAGGYTF	TGTGCCATCCGGGACAGGGAGGCGGGGGGCTACACCTTC
NA	TRBV6-6	TRBJ1-2	once	CASSSSPGLDGYTF	NA
NA	TRBV3-1/TRBV3-2	TRBJ1-4	NA	CASSLTGQANEKLFF	TGTGCCAGCAGCCTAACGGGGCAGGCTAATGAAAAACTGTTTTTT
NA	TRBV4-2	TRBJ1-6	once	CASSQEVQVSYNSPLHF	TGTGCCAGCAGCCAAGAAGTGCAAGTCTCCTATAATTCACCCCTCCACTTT
NA	TRBV27	TRBJ2-1	NA	CASSLGHQNEQFF	TGTGCCAGCAGTTTAGGCCATCAAAATGAGCAGTTCTTC
TRBD1	TRBV11-3	TRBJ2-2	once	CASSSPPGQHTGELFF	TGTGCCAGCAGCTCTCCACCGGGACAGCACACCGGGGAGCTGTTTTTT
TRBD1	TRBV6-4	TRBJ2-4	NA	CASSHRTGGTAKNIQYF	TGTGCCAGCAGCCACCGGACAGGGGGAACCGCCAAAAACATTCAGTACTTC
NA	TRBV6-1	TRBJ1-5	once	CASSERGGQPQHF	TGTGCCAGCAGTGAAAGGGGAGGACAGCCCCAGCATTTT
TRBD1	TRBV27	TRBJ1-1	few	CASRLRTGVRNTEAFF	TGTGCCAGCAGACTCCGGACAGGGGTCAGAAACACTGAAGCTTTCTTT
NA	TRBV11-2	TRBJ1-4	once	CASSSFPEKLFF	TGTGCCAGCAGCTCCTTTCCAGAAAAACTGTTTTTT
NA	TRBV10-3	TRBJ2-3	NA	CAISGLGVNTDTQYF	TGTGCCATCAGTGGCCTGGGGGTCAACACAGATACGCAGTATTTT
NA	TRBV9	TRBJ2-1	NA	CASSVGVGRNEQFF	TGTGCCAGCAGCGTAGGTGTAGGGCGGAATGAGCAGTTCTTC
TRBD1	TRBV30	TRBJ1-5	NA	CAWRNNQGDQPQHF	TGTGCCTGGAGGAATAACCAGGGGGATCAGCCCCAGCATTTT
TRBD2	TRBV10-3	TRBJ2-7	NA	CAIALTSGSSYEQYF	TGTGCCATCGCATTGACTAGCGGGAGCTCCTACGAGCAGTACTTC
TRBD2	TRBV11-1	TRBJ2-3	NA	CASSFRLASTDTQYF	TGTGCCAGCAGCTTCCGACTAGCGAGCACAGATACGCAGTATTTT
NA	TRBV7-3	TRBJ2-2	NA	CASSPRGAWTGELFF	TGTGCCAGCAGCCCCAGGGGCGCTTGGACCGGGGAGCTGTTTTTT
NA	TRBV19	TRBJ1-5	NA	CASSIDAGWQPQHF	TGTGCCAGTAGTATAGATGCGGGGTGGCAGCCCCAGCATTTT
NA	TRBV11-2	TRBJ1-1	NA	CASSFLLTGNTEAFF	TGTGCCAGCAGCTTTTTATTGACAGGGAACACTGAAGCTTTCTTT
TRBD2	TRBV2	TRBJ2-5	NA	CASRVRGGEETQYF	TGTGCCAGCAGGGTCCGGGGGGGAGAGGAGACCCAGTACTTC
NA	TRBV30	TRBJ1-5	NA	CAWGRDSNQPQHF	TGTGCCTGGGGAAGGGACAGCAATCAGCCCCAGCATTTT
NA	TRBV27	TRBJ1-2	NA	CASSLRRAEWDGYTF	TGTGCCAGCAGTTTACGAAGGGCCGAATGGGATGGCTACACCTTC
NA	TRBV24-1	TRBJ2-2	NA	CATSDWTGLNGELFF	TGTGCCACCAGTGATTGGACAGGACTAAACGGGGAGCTGTTTTTT
NA	TRBV2	TRBJ1-3	once	CASVLGPSPAPGNTIYF	TGTGCCAGCGTCCTTGGTCCCTCCCCGGCTCCTGGAAACACCATATATTTT
TRBD1	TRBV7-2	TRBJ1-1	NA	CASSSGQGTEAFF	TGTGCCAGCAGCTCCGGACAGGGGACTGAAGCTTTCTTT
NA	TRBV11-2	TRBJ2-1	NA	CASSGDTYNEQFF	TGTGCCAGCAGCGGGGACACCTACAATGAGCAGTTCTTC
TRBD2	TRBV5-6	TRBJ2-4	NA	CASSWRGIEGNIQYF	TGTGCCAGCAGCTGGCGGGGGATCGAGGGAAACATTCAGTACTTC
NA	TRBV6-5	TRBJ1-5	NA	CASSYSSGGTQHF	TGTGCCAGCAGTTACTCGTCTGGCGGAACCCAGCATTTT
NA	TRBV18	TRBJ2-5	NA	CASSATSSGETQYF	TGTGCCAGCTCAGCCACTAGTTCGGGGGAGACCCAGTACTTC
TRBD1	TRBV28	TRBJ1-5	NA	CASQKIGQVTGVAQPQHF	TGTGCCAGCCAGAAGATCGGACAGGTGACAGGGGTTGCTCAGCCCCAGCATTTT
NA	TRBV4-1	TRBJ2-7	NA	CASSQDRGDYEQYF	TGCGCCAGCAGCCAAGATCGTGGGGATTACGAGCAGTACTTC